The 20 T cell receptor beta chains below come from one sample, sequenced in a study of T cell responses to AZD1222 COVID-19 vaccine. Sequencing used immunoSEQ multiplex PCR; TCRdb keeps in-frame clones, though not all of them. The repertoire holds about 35,000 clones, with approximately 90% as singletons. Sample: peripheral blood, taken 28 days after the second AZD1222 dose. The origin of the receptors is an adult who received the AZD1222 COVID-19 vaccine.

CDR3 nucleotide sequence: TGTGCCAGCAGCCTCCAGCTCGCTCGGGACGAGCAGTACTTC. Amino acid sequence: CASSLQLARDEQYF. The V and J genes are TRBV7-8 and TRBJ2-7; D gene unclear. The CDR3 has 14 amino acids. Germline V CDR1 and CDR2: SGHVS, FQNEAQ. Trimming stripped 5 bases from V and 5 bases from J, with 16 bases between.

J is TRBJ2-7 and V is TRBV28; the match to TRBD2 covers 15 bases. The germline V gene encodes CDR1 MDHEN and CDR2 SYDVKM. The CDR3 consists of 20 residues. With 6 bases clipped from V and 3 bases from J, the junction kept 18 bases outside the gene matches. The DNA for the CDR3 is TGTGCCAGCAGCCGCTTTGGGACAACCGGGACTAGCGGGAGGATCTACGAGCAGTACTTC. It encodes CASSRFGTTGTSGRIYEQYF. Supplemented by reference TRBV28 and TRBJ2-7, the full variable domain reads DVKVTQSSRYLVKRTGEKVFLECVQDMDHENMFWYRQDPGLGLRLIYFSYDVKMKEKGDIPEGYSVSREKKERFSLILESASTNQTSMYLCASSRFGTTGTSGRIYEQYFGPGTRLTVT.

This chain uses TRBV6-4 with TRBJ1-5, with D uncertain. The CDR3 has 16 amino acids. Trimming stripped 5 bases from V and 5 bases from J, with 19 bases between. Germline assignment: CDR1 MRHNA and CDR2 SNTAGT. The CDR3 sequence: CASSCLRALRDQPQHF. The CDR3 nucleotides are TGTGCCAGCAGTTGTTTGCGAGCACTAAGGGATCAGCCCCAGCATTTT.

V and J are TRBV9 and TRBJ2-2, with TRBD2 matching over 11 bases. Germline CDR1 SGDLS, CDR2 YYNGEE. The CDR3 extends over 16 amino acids. After removal of 2 bases from V and 5 bases from J, the junction contained 5 bases not matched to a gene. CDR3 region: CASSVLAGGWTGELFF. The CDR3 coding sequence is TGTGCCAGCAGCGTCTTAGCGGGAGGGTGGACCGGGGAGCTGTTTTTT. The whole variable domain, remainder taken from reference TRBV9 and TRBJ2-2, is DSGVTQTPKHLITATGQRVTLRCSPRSGDLSVYWYQQSLDQGLQFLIQYYNGEERAKGNILERFSAQQFPDLHSELNLSSLELGDSALYFCASSVLAGGWTGELFFGEGSRLTVL.

The chain uses TRBV5-6 and TRBJ1-3, with D perhaps TRBD1 (5 bases). V lost 0 bases, J lost 0 bases, and 19 bases lay in between. There are 19 residues in the CDR3. The germline gives CDR1 SGHDT, CDR2 YYEEEE. The CDR3 loop is CASSLGAGTDLSSGNTIYF. The CDR3 DNA follows: TGTGCCAGCAGCTTGGGAGCAGGGACGGATTTGAGCTCTGGAAACACCATATATTTT. Looking up the rest from reference TRBV5-6 and TRBJ1-3 gives the full variable domain: DAGVTQSPTHLIKTRGQQVTLRCSPKSGHDTVSWYQQALGQGPQFIFQYYEEEERQRGNFPDRFSGHQFPNYSSELNVNALLLGDSALYLCASSLGAGTDLSSGNTIYFGEGSWLTVV.

V usage is TRBV3-1 (or the pseudogene TRBV3-2) and J usage is TRBJ1-1; 7 positions match TRBD1. The germline V gene encodes CDR1 LGHDT and CDR2 YNNKEL (reference sequence). Losses at the gene ends were 3 bases for V and 3 bases for J; bases not matched to a gene: 4. The CDR3 length is 14 residues. CDR3 residues: CASSQSTGHTEAFF. DNA for the CDR3: TGTGCCAGCAGCCAGTCGACAGGGCACACTGAAGCTTTCTTT.

The genes are TRBV5-1 and TRBJ2-2; no definite D call. V was shortened by 0 bases and J by 2 bases, with 5 bases between the two germline ends. This CDR3 has 14 amino acids. Looked up from germline, CDR1 is SGHRS and CDR2 is YFSETQ. The CDR3: CASSLAVNTGELFF. The CDR3 DNA follows: TGCGCCAGCAGCTTGGCCGTTAACACCGGGGAGCTGTTTTTT.

This clone was detected a few times. The V gene is TRBV24-1, the J gene TRBJ2-1; D is uncertain. The CDR3 contains 14 residues. V shed 4 bases and J shed 8 bases, with 14 bases lying between them. The germline gives CDR1 KGHDR, CDR2 SFDVKD. The CDR3 here is CATSETLRSDEQFF. The DNA of the CDR3 is TGTGCCACCAGTGAGACTCTACGGTCGGATGAGCAGTTCTTC.

The V call is TRBV18, the J call TRBJ2-5; D unclear. The CDR3 is 13 amino acids. Trimming took 6 bases from V and 2 from J, leaving 10 bases between them. Germline V gives CDR1 KGHSH, CDR2 LQKENI. The CDR3 bases are TGTGCCAGCTCCCTTACTTATCAAGAGACCCAGTACTTC. Protein sequence: CASSLTYQETQYF.

This rearrangement joins TRBV12-3 or TRBV12-4 to TRBJ1-4, with D possibly TRBD1 on 5 matching bases. V was trimmed by 8 bases and J by 8 bases, leaving 15 bases between them. This CDR3 has 13 residues. CDR3: CASGLGGDEKLFF. The CDR3 bases are TGTGCCAGCGGATTGGGGGGGGACGAAAAACTGTTTTTT.

The chain combines TRBV6-5 with TRBJ2-7, with unresolved D. This CDR3 is 11 amino acids long. The germline gives CDR1 MNHEY, CDR2 SVGAGI. V was shortened by 5 bases and J by 7 bases, with 9 bases between the two germline ends. The chain's CDR3 is CASSQALEQYF. CDR3 nucleotides: TGTGCCAGCAGTCAGGCGTTGGAGCAGTACTTC.

This clone was counted a single time. The genes are TRBV5-6 and TRBJ1-6; D remains ambiguous. CDR1 is SGHDT and CDR2 is YYEEEE in the germline V gene. V lost 1 base and J 0 bases, leaving 5 bases between the germline ends. This CDR3 contains 15 residues. The CDR3 nucleotides are TGTGCCAGCAGCTTGTCAGTCTCCTATAATTCACCCCTCCACTTT. It translates to CASSLSVSYNSPLHF.

The chain carries TRBV30 and TRBJ2-7; D is undetermined. The V and J ends lost 0 bases and 4 bases respectively, with 10 bases between them. CDR1 and CDR2 (germline): GTSNPN, SVGIG (reference sequence). This CDR3 region has 13 residues. The CDR3 sequence is CAWSVPRLYEQYF. CDR3 nucleotides: TGTGCCTGGAGTGTCCCCAGGTTATACGAGCAGTACTTC.

The V and J genes are TRBV30 and TRBJ1-1; D is perhaps TRBD1 (5 bases). The V gene lost 6 bases and the J gene lost 3 bases, with 14 bases spanning the gap. Per the germline V gene, CDR1 is GTSNPN and CDR2 is SVGIG (reference sequence). The CDR3 is 13 residues long. This chain's CDR3 is CACGGERYTEAFF. The CDR3 DNA sequence: TGTGCCTGTGGGGGGGAGCGTTACACTGAAGCTTTCTTT. Drawing the rest from reference TRBV30 and TRBJ1-1, the complete variable domain is SQTIHQWPATLVQPVGSPLSLECTVEGTSNPNLYWYRQAAGRGLQLLFYSVGIGQISSEVPQNLSASRPQDRQFILSSKKLLLSDSGFYLCACGGERYTEAFFGQGTRLTVV.

The chain employs TRBV23-1 and TRBJ1-2, with a weak D call TRBD1 (5 bases). TRBV23-1 is filed as an ORF, its function uncertain. The CDR3 consists of 20 residues. Trimming cost V 3 bases and J 1 base, with 27 bases left between them. CDR3 region: CASSHPIVSTEEYNNYGYTF. The CDR3 bases are TGCGCCAGCAGTCACCCAATCGTGTCGACAGAAGAGTACAATAACTATGGCTACACCTTC.

The CDR3 coding sequence is TGTGCCACCACCTACTATGCCGGGGAGCTGTTTTTT. Its translation is CATTYYAGELFF. V is TRBV2 and J is TRBJ2-2; D unclear. V was clipped by 10 bases and J by 6 bases, with 12 bases between them. Germline CDR1 SNHLY, CDR2 FYNNEI. The CDR3 has 12 amino acids. Supplemented by reference TRBV2 and TRBJ2-2, the full variable domain reads EPEVTQTPSHQVTQMGQEVILRCVPISNHLYFYWYRQILGQKVEFLVSFYNNEISEKSEIFDDQFSVERPDGSNFTLKIRSTKLEDSAMYFCATTYYAGELFFGEGSRLTVL.

The chain joins TRBV10-1 to TRBJ2-1; tentative D call: TRBD2 (6 bases). Germline V gives CDR1 WNHNN, CDR2 SYGVQD (reference sequence). The ends were cut back, 3 bases at V and 0 bases at J, with 9 bases in the middle. The CDR3 is made up of 15 amino acids. The CDR3 sequence: CASSEGTASYNEQFF. The DNA of the CDR3 is TGCGCCAGCAGTGAAGGGACTGCCTCCTACAATGAGCAGTTCTTC.

V is TRBV3-1 (or the pseudogene TRBV3-2) and J is TRBJ1-3; 7 bases fit TRBD1. Losses at the gene ends were 7 bases for V and 0 bases for J; bases not matched to a gene: 12. The CDR3 totals 17 residues. Germline CDR1 reads LGHDT; CDR2 reads YNNKEL (reference sequence). Here the CDR3 DNA reads TGTGCCAGCACCAACTCGGGACAGCGAAACTCTGGAAACACCATATATTTT. Its translation is CASTNSGQRNSGNTIYF.

The chain's CDR3 is CASSLEGGRGEKLFF. The CDR3, as DNA: TGCGCCAGCAGCTTGGAAGGGGGCAGGGGTGAAAAACTGTTTTTT. This chain uses TRBV5-1 with TRBJ1-4, with 7 bases identical to TRBD1. CDR1 and CDR2 from the germline V gene are SGHRS and YFSETQ. The CDR3 runs 15 residues. Trimming at V came to 0 bases and at J to 7 bases, leaving 6 bases not matched to a gene.

V and J are TRBV28 and TRBJ1-2; D possibly corresponds to TRBD1 (5 bases). V lost 2 bases, J lost 4 bases, and 8 bases lay in between. Per the germline V gene, CDR1 is MDHEN and CDR2 is SYDVKM. The length of the CDR3 is 13 residues. Here the CDR3 reads CASSLQGPYGYTF. The CDR3 bases are TGTGCCAGCAGTTTACAGGGTCCCTATGGCTACACCTTC.